Listed below are T cell receptor beta chains from one sample, sequenced in a study of B cell selection in AIRE deficiency. Assay: immunoSEQ multiplex PCR; the TCRdb copy retains only in-frame clones and omits some. The top ten clones hold around 0.2% of a sample with tens of thousands of clones, around 97% of them seen once. The sequencing sample was made of CD4+CD127+ conventional T cells sorted from PBMCs. Receptors were obtained from a human donor in good health. The CDR3 runs from the conserved cysteine through the conserved F or W. D genes are given only for firm matches. Clone size is stated in some rows and not others, as once, few, many or a class when expanded.

-,TRBJ1-2,TRBD1,TRBV9,TGTGCCAGCAGCGTAGGGCAGGGGGCGCATGGCTACACCTTC,CASSVGQGAHGYTF
-,TRBJ2-4,-,TRBV30,TGTGCCTTTGATAGGGCAGGACGATATTATTTC,CAFDRAGRYYF
-,TRBJ2-5,-,TRBV30,TGTGCCCGGGCCGGGGGCAAGGGAGAGACCCAGTACTTC,CARAGGKGETQYF
once,TRBJ2-7,TRBD1,TRBV18,TGTGCCAGCTCACCAACAGGGGCGGACGAGCAGTACTTC,CASSPTGADEQYF
-,TRBJ2-2,-,TRBV5-1,TGCGCCAGCAGCTTGGGAATCAGTGGCACCGGGGAGCTGTTTTTT,CASSLGISGTGELFF
-,TRBJ2-5,-,TRBV4-3,TGCGCCAGCAGCCAAAATAGGGGGGAGACCCAGTACTTC,CASSQNRGETQYF
-,TRBJ2-7,-,TRBV11-2,TGTGCCAGCAGCTTAACGGGGGGCAGGGGCGAGCAGTACTTC,CASSLTGGRGEQYF
-,TRBJ1-1,TRBD1,TRBV7-9,TGTGCCAGCAGCTTAGGACAGGGGGGGCACACTGAAGCTTTCTTT,CASSLGQGGHTEAFF
-,TRBJ2-5,-,TRBV7-3,TGTGCCAGCAGCTTAAAATGGCGGGGATACCAAGAGACCCAGTACTTC,CASSLKWRGYQETQYF
-,TRBJ1-2,-,TRBV7-9,TGTGCCAGCAGCGCCGCCCGGGTGACTAGCTATGGCTACACCTTC,CASSAARVTSYGYTF